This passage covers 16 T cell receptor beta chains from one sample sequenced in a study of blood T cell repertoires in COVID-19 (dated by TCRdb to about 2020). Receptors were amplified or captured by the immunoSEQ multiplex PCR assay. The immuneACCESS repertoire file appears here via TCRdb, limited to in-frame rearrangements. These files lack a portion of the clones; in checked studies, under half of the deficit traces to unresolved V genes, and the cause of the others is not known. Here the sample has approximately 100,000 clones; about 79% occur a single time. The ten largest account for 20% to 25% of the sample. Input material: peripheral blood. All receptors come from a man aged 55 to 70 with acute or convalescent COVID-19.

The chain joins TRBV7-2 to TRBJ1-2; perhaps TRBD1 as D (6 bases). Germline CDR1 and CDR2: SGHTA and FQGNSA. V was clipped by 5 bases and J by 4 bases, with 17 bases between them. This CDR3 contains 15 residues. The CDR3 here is CASSPRRQEFYGYTF. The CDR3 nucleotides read TGTGCCAGCAGCCCCAGACGACAGGAATTCTATGGCTACACCTTC.

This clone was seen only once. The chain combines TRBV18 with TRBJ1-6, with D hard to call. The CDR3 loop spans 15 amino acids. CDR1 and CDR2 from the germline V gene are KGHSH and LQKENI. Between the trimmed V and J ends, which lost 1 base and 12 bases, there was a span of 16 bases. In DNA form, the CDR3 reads TGTGCCAGCTCACCACGGGGTTCGGAGGACCGACCCCTCCACTTT. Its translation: CASSPRGSEDRPLHF.

This chain's CDR3 is CASSLYPAGSDRERTDTQYF. CDR3 coding DNA: TGTGCCAGCAGCTTATACCCCGCGGGATCCGACAGGGAACGCACAGATACGCAGTATTTT. V usage is TRBV7-6 and J usage is TRBJ2-3, with TRBD1 as a possible D gene (7 bases). The CDR3 runs to 20 residues. The germline gives CDR1 SGHVS, CDR2 FNYEAQ. V lost 2 bases and J 1 base, leaving 25 bases between the germline ends.

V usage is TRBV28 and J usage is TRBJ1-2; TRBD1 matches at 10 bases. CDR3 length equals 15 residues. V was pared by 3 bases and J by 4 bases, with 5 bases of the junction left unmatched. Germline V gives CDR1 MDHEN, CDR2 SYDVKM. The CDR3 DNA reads TGTGCCAGCAGTTTCCGGGACAGGGGACTCTATGGCTACACCTTC. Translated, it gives CASSFRDRGLYGYTF.

As DNA, the CDR3 is TGTGCCAGCAGTTATCATTCCGGGACAGAGGGGGAGCAGTTCTTC. This sequence encodes CASSYHSGTEGEQFF. The chain uses TRBV6-2 or TRBV6-3 and TRBJ2-1; 7 positions match TRBD1. Germline CDR1 reads MNHEY; CDR2 reads SVGEGT. This CDR3 region has 15 residues. The V segment lost 3 bases and the J segment 10 bases; nucleotides outside the gene matches: 12.

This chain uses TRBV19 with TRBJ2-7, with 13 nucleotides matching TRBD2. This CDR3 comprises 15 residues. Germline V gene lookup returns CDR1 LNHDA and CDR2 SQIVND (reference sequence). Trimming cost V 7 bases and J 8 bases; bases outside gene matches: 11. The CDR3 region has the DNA TGTGCCAGTACCGCACCGGGACTAGCGGGGACACAGCAGTACTTC. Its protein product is CASTAPGLAGTQQYF.

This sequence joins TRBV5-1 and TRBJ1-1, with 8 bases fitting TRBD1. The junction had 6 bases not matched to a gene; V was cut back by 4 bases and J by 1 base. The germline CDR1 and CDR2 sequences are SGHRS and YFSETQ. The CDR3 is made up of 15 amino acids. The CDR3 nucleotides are TGCGCCAGCAGCGCCCGACAGGGGTCGAACACTGAAGCTTTCTTT. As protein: CASSARQGSNTEAFF. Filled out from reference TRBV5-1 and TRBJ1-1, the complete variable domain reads KAGVTQTPRYLIKTRGQQVTLSCSPISGHRSVSWYQQTPGQGLQFLFEYFSETQRNKGNFPGRFSGRQFSNSRSEMNVSTLELGDSALYLCASSARQGSNTEAFFGQGTRLTVV.

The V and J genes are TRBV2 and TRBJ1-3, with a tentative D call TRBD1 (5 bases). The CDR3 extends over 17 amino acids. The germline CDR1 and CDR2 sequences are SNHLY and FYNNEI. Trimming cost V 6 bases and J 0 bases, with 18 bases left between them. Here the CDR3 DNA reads TGTGCCAGCAGAGGGCCCAGGGCTCCGATCTCTGGAAACACCATATATTTT. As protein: CASRGPRAPISGNTIYF.

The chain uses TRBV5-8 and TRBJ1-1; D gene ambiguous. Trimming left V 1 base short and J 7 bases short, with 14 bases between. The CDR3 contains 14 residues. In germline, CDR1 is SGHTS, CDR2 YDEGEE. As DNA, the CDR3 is TGTGCCAGCAGCTTGTCCGGGTGGGTGATTGAAGCTTTCTTT. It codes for CASSLSGWVIEAFF.

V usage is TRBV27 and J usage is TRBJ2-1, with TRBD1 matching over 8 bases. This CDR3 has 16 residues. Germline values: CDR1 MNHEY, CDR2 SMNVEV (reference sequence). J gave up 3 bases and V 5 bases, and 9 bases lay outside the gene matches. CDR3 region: CASSLTGQGNYNEQFF. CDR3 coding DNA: TGTGCCAGCAGTCTAACCGGACAGGGAAACTACAATGAGCAGTTCTTC.

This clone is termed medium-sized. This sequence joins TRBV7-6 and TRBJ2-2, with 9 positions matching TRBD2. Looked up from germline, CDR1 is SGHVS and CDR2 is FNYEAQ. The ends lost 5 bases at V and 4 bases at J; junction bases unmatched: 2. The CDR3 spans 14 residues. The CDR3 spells CASSARGGTGELFF. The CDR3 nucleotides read TGTGCCAGCAGCGCGCGGGGGGGCACCGGGGAGCTGTTTTTT.

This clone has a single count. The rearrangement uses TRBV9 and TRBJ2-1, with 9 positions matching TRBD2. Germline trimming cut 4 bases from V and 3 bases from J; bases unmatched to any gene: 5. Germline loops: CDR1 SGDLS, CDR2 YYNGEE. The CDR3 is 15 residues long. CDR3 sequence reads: CASSTGTSIYNEQFF. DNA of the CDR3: TGTGCCAGCAGCACCGGGACTAGCATCTACAATGAGCAGTTCTTC.

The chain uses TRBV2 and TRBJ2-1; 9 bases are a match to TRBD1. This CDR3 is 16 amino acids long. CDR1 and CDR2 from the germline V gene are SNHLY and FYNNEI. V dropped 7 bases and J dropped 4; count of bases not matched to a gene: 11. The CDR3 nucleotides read TGTGCCAGCAACCCGTCTCCGGGACAGGGTTACAATGAGCAGTTCTTC. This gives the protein CASNPSPGQGYNEQFF.

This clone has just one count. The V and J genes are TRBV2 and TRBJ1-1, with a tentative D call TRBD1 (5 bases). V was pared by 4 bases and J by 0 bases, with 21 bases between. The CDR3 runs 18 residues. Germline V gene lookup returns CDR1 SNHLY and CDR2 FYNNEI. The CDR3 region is CASSVLGAAPHMNTEAFF. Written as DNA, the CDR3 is TGTGCCAGCAGTGTCCTTGGGGCAGCGCCACACATGAACACTGAAGCTTTCTTT.

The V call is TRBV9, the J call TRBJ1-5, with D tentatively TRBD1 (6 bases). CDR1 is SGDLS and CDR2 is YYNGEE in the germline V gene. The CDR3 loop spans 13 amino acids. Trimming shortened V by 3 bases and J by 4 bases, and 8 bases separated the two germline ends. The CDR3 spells CASSGTGNQPQHF. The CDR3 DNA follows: TGTGCCAGCAGCGGAACAGGGAATCAGCCCCAGCATTTT.

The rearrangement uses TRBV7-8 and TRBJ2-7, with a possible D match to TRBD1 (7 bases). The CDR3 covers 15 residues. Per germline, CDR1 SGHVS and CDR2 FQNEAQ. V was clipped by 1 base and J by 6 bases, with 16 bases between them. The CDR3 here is CASSLGQGGQGEQYF. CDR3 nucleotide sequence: TGTGCCAGCAGCTTAGGCCAGGGGGGTCAAGGCGAGCAGTACTTC.